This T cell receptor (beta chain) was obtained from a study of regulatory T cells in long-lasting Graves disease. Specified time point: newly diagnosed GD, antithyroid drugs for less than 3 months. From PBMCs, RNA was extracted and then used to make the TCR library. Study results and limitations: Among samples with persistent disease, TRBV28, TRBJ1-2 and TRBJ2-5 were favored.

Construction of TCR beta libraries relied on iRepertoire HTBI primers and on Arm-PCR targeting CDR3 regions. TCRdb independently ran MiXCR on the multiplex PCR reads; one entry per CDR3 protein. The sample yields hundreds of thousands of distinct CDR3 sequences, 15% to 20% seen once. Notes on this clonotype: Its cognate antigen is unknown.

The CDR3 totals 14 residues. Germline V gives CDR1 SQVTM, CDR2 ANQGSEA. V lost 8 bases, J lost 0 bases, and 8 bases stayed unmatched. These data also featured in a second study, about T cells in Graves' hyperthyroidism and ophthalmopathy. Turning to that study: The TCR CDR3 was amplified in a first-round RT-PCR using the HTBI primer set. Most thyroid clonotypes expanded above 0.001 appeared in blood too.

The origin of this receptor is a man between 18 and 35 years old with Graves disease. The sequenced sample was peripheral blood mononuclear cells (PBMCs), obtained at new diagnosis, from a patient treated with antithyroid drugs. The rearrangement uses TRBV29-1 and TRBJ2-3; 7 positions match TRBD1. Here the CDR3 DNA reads TGCAGCACGACACAGGGGCTTAGCACAGATACGCAGTATTTT. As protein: CSTTQGLSTDTQYF.